The clone carrying this T cell receptor (beta chain) appeared many times. Its antigen is undetermined. This CDR3 is 13 amino acids long. Trimming cost V 6 bases and J 5 bases, with 13 bases left between them. Germline loops: CDR1 MNHEY, CDR2 SMNVEV (reference sequence). The data were obtained in a study of early T cells in non-severe SARS-CoV-2 infection. Looking at the study overall: Alpha and beta chains were unpaired, from unsorted whole-blood bulk RNA. The study's findings and limits: Matching results from VDJdb favored anti-spike CD8 responses, leaving private and CD4 specificities undetected.

Individual cDNA molecules received unique molecular identifiers. TCRdb used MiXCR to reprocess the 5' RACE reads, holding one entry per CDR3 protein. This sample yields 70,000 to 85,000 distinct CDR3 sequences, of which about 12% are seen a single time; under 3% belongs to the top ten. The material sequenced was whole blood. V usage is TRBV27 and J usage is TRBJ1-1, with D hard to call. The clonotype originates from an adult who was a healthcare worker with PCR-confirmed SARS-CoV-2 infection or an uninfected control (not recorded which). The CDR3 coding sequence is TGTGCCAGCAGGCCCGGTCGGGGTACTGAAGCTTTCTTT. Translation gives CASRPGRGTEAFF.